This record covers a single T cell receptor (beta chain). What this receptor recognizes is not known. Base qualities are not recorded, but no much larger clone differs from it by a single base. Ficoll-Paque density gradient centrifugation was the method used to isolate PBMCs. This specimen belongs to a study of T-cell memory formation after mild COVID-19 (dated by TCRdb to about 2021). In the study overall: TCR sequence clusters from the two donors were found to be largely donor specific. In a couple of donors, T-cell clones that expanded and contracted after mild COVID-19 were tracked by sequencing TCRalpha and TCRbeta repertoires over time. Two young, previously healthy adult volunteers made up the cohort, one male and one female. The full study reports these points: Contracting CD4+ clones turned up mainly in the CM and EM memory subsets, whereas EMRA was where CD8+ clones were enriched. SARS-CoV-2 specificity of the second-wave clones peaking on day 37 was not confirmed. The study covered only a couple of mild cases, and larger cohorts including severe cases with pre-infection samples were considered necessary. Balanced CD4/CD8 phenotypes were observed for clones contracting from day 15 to 85, whereas a bias towards CD4+ was observed for a second wave of clones expanding from day 15 to 37. The detection of some responding clones in pre-infection memory suggests that pre-existing cross-reactive memory T cells joined the SARS-CoV-2 response.

According to the germline V gene, CDR1 reads LGHNT and CDR2 reads FRNRAP. The CDR3 sequence holds 15 residues, the cysteine and phenylalanine included. The retained sequence is limited to the CDR3, 45 bases, with the frame set at the first base. V drops 6 bases and J drops 5 bases, leaving 19 bases in between. The data were produced on an Illumina NovaSeq 6000. cDNA libraries for TCRalpha and TCRbeta were prepared by 5'RACE using constant-segment primers, with sample barcodes and unique molecular identifiers added. RNA was extracted from every sample with Trizol reagent. Amplification of the libraries took two PCR steps, and the second step added a second sample barcode plus Illumina TruSeq adapters. Sequencing of the libraries was done on an Illumina NovaSeq, producing 2 x 150 bp paired-end reads. The source study handled its data this way. Reads were demultiplexed and collapsed into UMI-guided consensus sequences with migec v1.2.7. With mixcr v2.1.11, UMI consensuses were aligned to TRA and TRB V and J templates and assembled into clonotypes. A clonotype was counted as expanded or contracted only when both edgeR and NoisET called the clonotype significant, with the noise models trained on biological replicates. For edgeR calls, a false discovery rate-adjusted p below 0.01 and a log2 fold-change threshold of 1 were applied. PCA with hierarchical clustering of max-normalized trajectories of the 1000 most abundant clonotypes was used as exploratory dynamics analysis. The CD4 or CD8 phenotype of responding clones was assigned using the separately sequenced CD4+ and CD8+ repertoires. Starting from the raw public reads, TCRdb applied fastp trimming at Q25, assembled clones with MiXCR and retained in-frame beta chains. Entries that share a CDR3 protein sequence are merged under the most common genes and DNA. It is TCRdb's table, rather than the study itself, that gives the V and J calls and clone size. The sample contains about 55,000 distinct CDR3 sequences, over 7.5% of them found a single time. Clones ranked in the top ten supply 0.9% to 1.5% of the sample.

The rearrangement joined TRBV12-5 to TRBJ2-5; perhaps TRBD2 is the D gene, with 6 bases matching. Sequenced material: PBMCs or a T cell subset sorted from them (not recorded which). This clonotype was sampled from a man aged 18 to 30 who had mild COVID-19 (a few samples of this study predate the infection). The sample titles of this study are shuffled in the database, so cell type and time point are left out; the donor was told from shared clones. The base sequence is TGTGCTAGTGGCCAAGGCAGGGAGGATTGGGAGACCCAGTACTTC. Translated, this gives CASGQGREDWETQYF.